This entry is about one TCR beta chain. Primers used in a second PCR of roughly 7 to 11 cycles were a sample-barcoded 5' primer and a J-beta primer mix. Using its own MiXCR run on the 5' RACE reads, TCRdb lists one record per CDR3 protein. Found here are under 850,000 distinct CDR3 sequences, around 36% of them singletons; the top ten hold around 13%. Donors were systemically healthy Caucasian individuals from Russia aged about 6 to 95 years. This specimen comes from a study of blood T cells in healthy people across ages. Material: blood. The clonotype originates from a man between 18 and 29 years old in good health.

This chain's CDR3 is CASSISGNPYEQYF. CDR3 DNA: TGTGCCAGCTCGATCTCTGGTAACCCCTACGAGCAGTACTTC. V and J are TRBV4-2 and TRBJ2-7; the D is unclear. This CDR3 comprises 14 residues. Germline values: CDR1 LGHNA, CDR2 YNFKEQ. Deletions cut 8 bases from V and 2 bases from J, with 16 bases between.